The 18 T cell receptor beta chains below were found in one sample sequenced in a study of Ad26.COV2.S vaccination and SARS-CoV-2 variants. Treatment noted: roughly 18 received Ad26.COV2.S at low or high dose, single or two shots; about 5 received placebo; per-sample allocation not given. Samples were taken on day 63 after the first vaccine or placebo injection. Produced via immunoSEQ multiplex PCR; TCRdb's table is partial and in-frame only. The sample contains approximately 340,000 clones, about 85% of which appear only once. This specimen consisted of peripheral blood, obtained in a trial of Ad26.COV2.S vaccine versus placebo. The receptors originated from a person between 18 and 65 years old who received the Ad26.COV2.S COVID-19 vaccine or a placebo.

This clone was detected only once. The rearrangement links TRBV5-6 to TRBJ1-2; TRBD1 matches 8 bases. The CDR3 extends over 15 amino acids. V was pared by 0 bases and J by 7 bases, with 8 bases of the junction left unmatched. Germline V CDR1 and CDR2: SGHDT, YYEEEE. DNA of the CDR3: TGTGCCAGCAGCTTGGCAGGACAGGGAACCGCTGGCTACACCTTC. It yields the protein CASSLAGQGTAGYTF.

V and J are TRBV5-5 and TRBJ2-3; a weak D match, TRBD2 (7 bases). The CDR3 spans 14 residues. Trimming stripped 3 bases from V and 2 bases from J, with 10 bases between. Germline values: CDR1 SGHKS, CDR2 YYEKEE (reference sequence). CDR3 protein: CASSSGGPTDTQYF. DNA of the CDR3: TGTGCCAGCAGCTCCGGGGGGCCCACAGATACGCAGTATTTT.

The chain has TRBV6-2 or TRBV6-3 and TRBJ1-1; the match to TRBD1 covers 12 bases. The CDR3 is 17 residues long. The V and J ends lost 4 bases and 0 bases, in that order; junction bases with no gene match: 6. Germline CDR1 and CDR2: MNHEY and SVGEGT. The DNA of the CDR3 is TGTGCCAGCAGTTGGCCGGGACAGGGGGCGATGAACACTGAAGCTTTCTTT. This gives the protein CASSWPGQGAMNTEAFF.

The rearrangement links TRBV2 to TRBJ2-1, with 11 bases matching TRBD2. Germline V CDR1 and CDR2: SNHLY, FYNNEI. V gave up 8 bases and J gave up 7 bases; unmatched junction bases: 13. This CDR3 has 16 amino acids. CDR3 bases: TGTGCCAGCGGTCGACGCGGGACTAGCGGATTAAATGAGCAGTTCTTC. This encodes CASGRRGTSGLNEQFF.

The rearrangement links TRBV30 to TRBJ2-7; D is unresolved. V lost 3 bases to trimming and J lost 3 bases, with 12 bases between them. Germline CDR1 and CDR2: GTSNPN and SVGIG (reference sequence). The CDR3 consists of 13 residues. The CDR3 protein is CAWSPGVYYEQYF. For the CDR3, the DNA is TGTGCCTGGAGCCCTGGGGTGTACTACGAGCAGTACTTC.

The chain uses TRBV7-2 and TRBJ2-5; D gene unclear. Germline assignment: CDR1 SGHTA and CDR2 FQGNSA. V dropped 3 bases and J dropped 1 base, with 9 bases sitting between them. This CDR3 contains 14 residues. This chain's CDR3 is CASSFGHLQETQYF. The CDR3 region has the DNA TGTGCCAGCAGCTTTGGTCACCTCCAAGAGACCCAGTACTTC.

The V gene is TRBV6-2 or TRBV6-3, the J gene TRBJ1-1; D unclear. The CDR3 totals 16 residues. The V end lost 4 bases, the J end lost 0 bases, and 15 bases lay between the germline ends. CDR1 is MNHEY and CDR2 is SVGEGT in the germline V gene. The CDR3 DNA follows: TGTGCCAGCAGTTTAAACACGTATAACCTGAACACTGAAGCTTTCTTT. Residues: CASSLNTYNLNTEAFF.

CDR3 sequence reads: CAISQDGGLLYEQYF. CDR3 coding DNA: TGTGCCATCAGTCAAGACGGAGGACTTCTCTACGAGCAGTACTTC. The chain couples TRBV10-3 to TRBJ2-7; D perhaps matches TRBD2 (5 bases). CDR1 and CDR2 from the germline V gene are ENHRY and SYGVKD. There are 15 residues in the CDR3. V gave up 5 bases and J gave up 3 bases, with 17 bases separating them.

This clone came up many times. This chain joins TRBV27 and TRBJ2-7; D remains ambiguous. The germline CDR1 and CDR2 sequences are MNHEY and SMNVEV (reference sequence). The CDR3 extends over 15 amino acids. V was cut by 8 bases and J by 2 bases, with 19 bases left in between. CDR3 region: CASHPGASITYEQYF. In DNA, the CDR3 is TGTGCCAGCCACCCGGGCGCCTCGATTACCTACGAGCAGTACTTC.

The chain uses TRBV7-2 and TRBJ2-7, with TRBD2 matching 7 bases. The CDR3 is 14 residues long. V was clipped by 3 bases and J by 3 bases; unmatched bases: 5. Germline V CDR1 and CDR2: SGHTA, FQGNSA. The CDR3 loop reads CASSFGREGYEQYF. CDR3 in DNA: TGTGCCAGCAGCTTTGGGAGGGAGGGCTACGAGCAGTACTTC.

The chain uses TRBV6-5 and TRBJ1-1, with TRBD1 matching over 9 bases. Germline V gene data show CDR1 as MNHEY and CDR2 as SVGAGI. The V gene end was trimmed by 6 bases and the J gene end by 6 bases; junction bases not matched to a gene: 5. The CDR3 consists of 13 residues. CDR3 nucleotide sequence: TGTGCCAGCAGCTCCGGACAGGGGCCTGAAGCTTTCTTT. This gives the protein CASSSGQGPEAFF.

V and J are TRBV6-5 and TRBJ1-4; D remains unclear. V was pared by 6 bases and J by 5 bases, with 13 bases between. The CDR3 totals 14 residues. CDR1 MNHEY and CDR2 SVGAGI come from the germline V gene. CDR3 residues: CASSPPGANEKLFF. In DNA form, the CDR3 reads TGTGCCAGCAGCCCCCCGGGAGCAAATGAAAAACTGTTTTTT.

The CDR3 region is CASSQDWRVTGSGEQYF. The CDR3 DNA is TGTGCCAGCAGCCAAGATTGGAGGGTTACGGGATCGGGGGAGCAGTACTTC. The genes are TRBV14 and TRBJ2-7; TRBD2 is a possible D gene (6 bases). The CDR3 contains 17 residues. Germline V gene data show CDR1 as SGHDN and CDR2 as FVKESK. The V end was cut by 0 bases, the J end by 7 bases, with 22 bases between.

This chain uses TRBV2 with TRBJ2-3; D remains unclear. CDR1 is SNHLY, CDR2 FYNNEI, per germline. Between the trimmed V and J ends, which lost 3 bases and 4 bases, there was a span of 11 bases. The CDR3 is 14 amino acids. CDR3 residues: CASSEKVAADTQYF. CDR3 DNA: TGTGCCAGCAGTGAGAAGGTGGCGGCAGATACGCAGTATTTT. The full variable domain, its missing parts supplied by reference TRBV2 and TRBJ2-3, is EPEVTQTPSHQVTQMGQEVILRCVPISNHLYFYWYRQILGQKVEFLVSFYNNEISEKSEIFDDQFSVERPDGSNFTLKIRSTKLEDSAMYFCASSEKVAADTQYFGPGTRLTVL.

The rearrangement links TRBV28 to TRBJ2-7, with TRBD2 identical over 9 bases. V lost 6 bases and J lost 3; bases outside the gene matches: 12. Germline loops: CDR1 MDHEN, CDR2 SYDVKM. CDR3 length: 16 amino acids. CDR3 loop: CASSGGSGLAGYEQYF. Written as DNA, the CDR3 is TGTGCCAGCAGCGGAGGATCGGGACTAGCTGGCTACGAGCAGTACTTC.

The rearrangement joins TRBV2 to TRBJ2-1, with D possibly TRBD2 on 6 matching bases. Deletions cut 4 bases from V and 0 bases from J, with 13 bases between. The CDR3 consists of 16 residues. Germline-derived CDR1 and CDR2 are SNHLY and FYNNEI. The CDR3 loop is CASSGDFRSSYNEQFF. The CDR3 region has the DNA TGTGCCAGCAGTGGGGACTTTAGAAGCTCCTACAATGAGCAGTTCTTC.

The chain is built from TRBV3-1 (or the pseudogene TRBV3-2) and TRBJ1-5; D gene ambiguous. Trimming left V 9 bases short and J 0 bases short, with 9 bases between. The CDR3 consists of 13 residues. Germline V CDR1 and CDR2: LGHDT, YNNKEL (reference sequence). The CDR3 DNA is TGTGCCAGTTACCAATTTAGCAATCAGCCCCAGCATTTT. This encodes CASYQFSNQPQHF.

This clone was recorded a few times. V and J are TRBV18 and TRBJ2-1; 12 nucleotides align to TRBD2. CDR1 and CDR2 (germline): KGHSH, LQKENI. The CDR3 runs 19 residues. V lost 0 bases, J lost 6 bases, and 12 bases stayed unmatched. CDR3 region: CASSPPSSSSGRVTNEQFF. DNA of the CDR3: TGTGCCAGCTCACCACCGTCATCGTCTAGCGGGAGGGTAACCAATGAGCAGTTCTTC.